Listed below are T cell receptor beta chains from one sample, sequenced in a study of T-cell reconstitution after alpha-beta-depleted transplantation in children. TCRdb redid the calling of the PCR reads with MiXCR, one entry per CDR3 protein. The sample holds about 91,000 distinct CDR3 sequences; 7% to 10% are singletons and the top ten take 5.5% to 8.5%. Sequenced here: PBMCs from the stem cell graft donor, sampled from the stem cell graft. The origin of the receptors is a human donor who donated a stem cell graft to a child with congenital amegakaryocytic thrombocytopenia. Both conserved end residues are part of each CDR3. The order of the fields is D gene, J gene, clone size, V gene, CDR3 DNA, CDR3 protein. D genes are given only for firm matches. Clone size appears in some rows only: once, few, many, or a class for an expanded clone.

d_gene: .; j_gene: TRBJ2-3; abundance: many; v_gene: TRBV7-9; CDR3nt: TGTGCCAGCAGCCACACCTTAGGACGAAGCATCACAGATACGCAGTATTTT; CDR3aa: CASSHTLGRSITDTQYF
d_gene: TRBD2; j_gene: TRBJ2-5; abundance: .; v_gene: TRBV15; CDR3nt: TGTGCCACCAGCGGCGGGACTAGCGGGGCCAGGACCCAGTACTTC; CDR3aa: CATSGGTSGARTQYF
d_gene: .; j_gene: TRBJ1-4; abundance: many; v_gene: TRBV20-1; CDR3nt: TGCAGTGCTAGACCTAGTTTAGGGTTAAATGAAAAACTGTTTTTT; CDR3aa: CSARPSLGLNEKLFF
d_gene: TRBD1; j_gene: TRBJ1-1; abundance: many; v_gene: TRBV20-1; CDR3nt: TGCAGTGCCTCCCCGGGGACAGGTCAGAACACTGAAGCTTTCTTT; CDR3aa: CSASPGTGQNTEAFF
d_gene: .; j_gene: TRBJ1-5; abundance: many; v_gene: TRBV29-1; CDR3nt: TGCAGCGTTGTAGAGGGAGGGGTAAATCAGCCCCAGCATTTT; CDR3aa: CSVVEGGVNQPQHF
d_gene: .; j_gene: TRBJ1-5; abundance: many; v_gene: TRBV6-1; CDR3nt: TGTGCCAGCAGGACGGTCGCGGTGGATCAGCCCCAGCATTTT; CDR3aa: CASRTVAVDQPQHF
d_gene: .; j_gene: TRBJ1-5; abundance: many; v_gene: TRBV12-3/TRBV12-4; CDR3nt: TGTGCCAGCAGTTTAGTGGCCAGTCGTTCCGATAGCAATCAGCCCCAGCATTTT; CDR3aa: CASSLVASRSDSNQPQHF
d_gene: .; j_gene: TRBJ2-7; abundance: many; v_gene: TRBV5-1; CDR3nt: TGCGCCAGCAGCTTGGGGGGACGGACGGACCTCTACGAGCAGTACTTC; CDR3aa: CASSLGGRTDLYEQYF
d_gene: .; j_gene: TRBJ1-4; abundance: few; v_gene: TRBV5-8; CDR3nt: TGTGCCAGCAGCTTGGTGGGATATAGTGAAAAACTGTTTTTT; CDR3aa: CASSLVGYSEKLFF
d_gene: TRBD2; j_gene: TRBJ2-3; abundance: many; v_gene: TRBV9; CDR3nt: TGTGCCAGCAGCCCCATCGCGGGGGGACACACAGATACGCAGTATTTT; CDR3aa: CASSPIAGGHTDTQYF
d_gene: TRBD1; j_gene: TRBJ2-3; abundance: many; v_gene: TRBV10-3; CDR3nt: TGTGCCTCCACCGCAGGACAGGGCAAAGATACGCAGTATTTT; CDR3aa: CASTAGQGKDTQYF
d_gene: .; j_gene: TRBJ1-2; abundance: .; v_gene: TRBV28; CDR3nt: TGTGCCACCCGAATCATCGGGAGGGCTGGCGGCTACACCTTC; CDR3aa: CATRIIGRAGGYTF
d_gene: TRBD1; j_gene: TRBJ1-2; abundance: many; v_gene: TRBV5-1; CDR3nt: TGCGCCAGCAGCCTCGGGACACGGCAGGGGGCTGGCTACACCTTC; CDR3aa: CASSLGTRQGAGYTF
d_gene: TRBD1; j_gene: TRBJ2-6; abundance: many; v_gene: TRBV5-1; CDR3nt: TGCGCCAGCAGCTTGGCCGAGGGGGCTGGTGGGGCCAACGTCCTGACTTTC; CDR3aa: CASSLAEGAGGANVLTF
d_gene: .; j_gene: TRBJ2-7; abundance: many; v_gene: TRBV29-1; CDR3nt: TGCAGCGCCTCCCGGGGGGCGAGCTACGAGCAGTACTTC; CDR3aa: CSASRGASYEQYF
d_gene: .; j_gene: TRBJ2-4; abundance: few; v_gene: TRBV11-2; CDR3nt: TGTGCCAGCAGCGCCCCCCAGAATAGGGCCAAAAACATTCAGTACTTC; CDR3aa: CASSAPQNRAKNIQYF
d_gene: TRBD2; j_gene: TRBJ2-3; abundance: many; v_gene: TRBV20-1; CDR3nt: TGCAGTGCTAGAGGGACTAGCGGGGTCACAGATACGCAGTATTTT; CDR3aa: CSARGTSGVTDTQYF
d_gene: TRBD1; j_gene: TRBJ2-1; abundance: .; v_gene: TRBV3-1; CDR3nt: TGTGCCAGCAGCCGCGCCGGGACAGGGCGCGATGAGCAGTTCTTC; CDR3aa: CASSRAGTGRDEQFF
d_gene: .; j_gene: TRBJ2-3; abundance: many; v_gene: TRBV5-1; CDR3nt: TGCGCCAGCAGCTTGACGGGAGATACGCAGTATTTT; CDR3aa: CASSLTGDTQYF
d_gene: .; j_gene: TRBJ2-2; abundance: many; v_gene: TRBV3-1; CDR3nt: TGTGCCAGCAGCCAAGATTATGGCGACACCGGGGAGCTGTTTTTT; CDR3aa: CASSQDYGDTGELFF
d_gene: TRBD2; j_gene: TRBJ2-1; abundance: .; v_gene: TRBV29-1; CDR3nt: TGCAGCGTTGAAGGCCCGGGACTAGCGGGGGGGCGGAGTGAGCAGTTCTTC; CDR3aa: CSVEGPGLAGGRSEQFF
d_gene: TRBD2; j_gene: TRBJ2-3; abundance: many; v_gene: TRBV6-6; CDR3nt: TGTGCCAGCACCGCTAGCGGGGTGTCGCAGTATTTT; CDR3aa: CASTASGVSQYF
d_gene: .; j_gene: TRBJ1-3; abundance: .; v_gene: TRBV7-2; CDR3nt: TGTGCCAGCAGCGGTGGGATCTCTGGAAACACCATATATTTT; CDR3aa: CASSGGISGNTIYF
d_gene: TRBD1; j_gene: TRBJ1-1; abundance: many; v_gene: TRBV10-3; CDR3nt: TGTGCCATCAGTGAGTCCGACGCAGGGGGCACTGAAGCTTTCTTT; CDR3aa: CAISESDAGGTEAFF
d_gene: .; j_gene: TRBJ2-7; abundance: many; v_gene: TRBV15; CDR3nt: TGTGCCACCAGCAGAGATAGGGCGGTTACTGCGGAGCAGTACTTC; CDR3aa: CATSRDRAVTAEQYF
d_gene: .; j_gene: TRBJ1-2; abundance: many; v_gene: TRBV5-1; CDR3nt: TGCGCCAGCAGCGGGAGGGGGACGGACTATGGCTACACCTTC; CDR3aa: CASSGRGTDYGYTF
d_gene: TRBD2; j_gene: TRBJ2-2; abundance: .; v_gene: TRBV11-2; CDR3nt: TGTGCCAGCAGCTTAGGAGGGGCCGGGACTAGCGGCAACACCGGGGAGCTGTTTTTT; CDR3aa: CASSLGGAGTSGNTGELFF
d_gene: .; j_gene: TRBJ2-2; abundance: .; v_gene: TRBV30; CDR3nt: TGTGCCTGGAGTGTGGGACATGACACCGGGGAGCTGTTTTTT; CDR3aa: CAWSVGHDTGELFF
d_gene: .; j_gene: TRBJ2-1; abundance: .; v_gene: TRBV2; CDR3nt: TGTGCCAGCATCAGGGTGGGATACAATGAGCAGTTCTTC; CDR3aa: CASIRVGYNEQFF
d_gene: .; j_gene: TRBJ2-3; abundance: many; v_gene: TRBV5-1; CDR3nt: TGCGCCAGCAGCTCACTCCGGGAGCCTCCAGATACGCAGTATTTT; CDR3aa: CASSSLREPPDTQYF
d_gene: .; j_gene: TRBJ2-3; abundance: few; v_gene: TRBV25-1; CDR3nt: TGTGCCAGCACGGCACAACGCACAGATACGCAGTATTTT; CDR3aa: CASTAQRTDTQYF
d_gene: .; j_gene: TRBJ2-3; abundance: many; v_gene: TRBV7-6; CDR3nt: TGTGCCAGCAGCGTCGTAGTTGGCGATACGCAGTATTTT; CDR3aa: CASSVVVGDTQYF
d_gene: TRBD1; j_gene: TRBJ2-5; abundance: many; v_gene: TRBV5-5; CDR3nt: TGTGCCAGCAGTAACAACAGGGGACGAGAGACCCAGTACTTC; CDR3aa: CASSNNRGRETQYF
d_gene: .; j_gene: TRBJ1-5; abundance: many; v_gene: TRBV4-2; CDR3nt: TGTGCCAGCAGCCAAGATTCCGGGGGAGGTCGGGCGAGTCAGCCCCAGCATTTT; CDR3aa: CASSQDSGGGRASQPQHF
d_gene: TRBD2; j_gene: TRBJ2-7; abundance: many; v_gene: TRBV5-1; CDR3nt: TGCGCCAGCAGCTTGTCGGCTAGCGGGGACGGCTATGAGCAGTACTTC; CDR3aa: CASSLSASGDGYEQYF
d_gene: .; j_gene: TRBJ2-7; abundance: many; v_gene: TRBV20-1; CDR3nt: TGCAGTGCTAGAGAGAGGTTAAGAGGGAATCGCTGGGTAGGGCAGTACTTC; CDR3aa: CSARERLRGNRWVGQYF
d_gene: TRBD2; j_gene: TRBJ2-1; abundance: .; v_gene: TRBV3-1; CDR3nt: TGTGCCACCAGCCGTACAAGACTAGCGGGATCCTACAATGAGCAGTTCTTC; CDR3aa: CATSRTRLAGSYNEQFF
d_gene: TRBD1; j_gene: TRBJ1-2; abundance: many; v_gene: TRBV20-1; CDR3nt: TGCAGTGCTAGAGGCTCCCTTCCCTCGGACAGGGGGGACCATGGCTACACCTTC; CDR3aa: CSARGSLPSDRGDHGYTF
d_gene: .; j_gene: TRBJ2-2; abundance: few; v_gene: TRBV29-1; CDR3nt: TGCAGCGTTGAAGCGTTCGGGCAGAACACCGGGGAGCTGTTTTTT; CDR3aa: CSVEAFGQNTGELFF
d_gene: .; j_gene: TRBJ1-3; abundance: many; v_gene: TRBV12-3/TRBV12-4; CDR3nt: TGTGCCAGCAGTTTCCAACTGGAGCACACCATATATTTT; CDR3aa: CASSFQLEHTIYF
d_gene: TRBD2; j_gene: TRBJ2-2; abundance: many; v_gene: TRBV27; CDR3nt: TGTGCCACCAAGCGGGAGGGCCGGACCGGGGAGCTGTTTTTT; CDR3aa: CATKREGRTGELFF
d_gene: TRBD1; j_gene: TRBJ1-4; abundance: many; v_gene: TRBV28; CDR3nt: TGTGCCAGCAGTACAGGGGGCCCTAATGAAAAACTGTTTTTT; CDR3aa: CASSTGGPNEKLFF
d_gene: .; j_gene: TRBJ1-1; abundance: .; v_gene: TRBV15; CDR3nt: TGTGCCACCAGCAGCCCCTTCCGGTCTGAAGCTTTCTTT; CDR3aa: CATSSPFRSEAFF
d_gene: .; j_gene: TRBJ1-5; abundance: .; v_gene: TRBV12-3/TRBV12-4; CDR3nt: TGTGCCAGCAGTTTTGACAGTGGACAGCCCCAGCATTTT; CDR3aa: CASSFDSGQPQHF
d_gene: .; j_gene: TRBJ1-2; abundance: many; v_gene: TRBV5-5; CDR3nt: TGTGCCAGCAGCTTGGCCGGAAGAACGTCGGTGGCTTATGGCTACACCTTC; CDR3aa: CASSLAGRTSVAYGYTF
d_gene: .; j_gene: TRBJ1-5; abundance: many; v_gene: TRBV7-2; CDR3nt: TGTGCCAGCAGCCCAGGATTTGGGCCCCAGCATTTT; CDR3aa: CASSPGFGPQHF